A selection of T cell receptor beta chains follows, all from one sample in a study of cytomegalovirus exposure and HLA in healthy donors. Clones were sequenced by immunoSEQ multiplex PCR, and TCRdb holds only the in-frame ones, with some missing. Of roughly 100,000 clones in the sample, 75% to 80% were seen once. Sequenced sample: PBMCs. These receptors originate from a female donor in good health and CMV-seronegative. The CDR3 runs from the conserved cysteine through the conserved F or W. The order of the fields is D gene, J gene, clone size, V gene, CDR3 protein, CDR3 DNA. The D gene is left open where the match is weak. Only some rows state a clone size, as once, few, many or a class for expanded clones.

D gene: TRBD1
J gene: TRBJ1-3
clone size: NA
V gene: TRBV5-1
CDR3 protein: CASSPDRVGNTIYF
CDR3 DNA: TGCGCCAGCAGCCCGGACAGGGTTGGAAACACCATATATTTT

D gene: NA
J gene: TRBJ1-1
clone size: few
V gene: TRBV19
CDR3 protein: CASSTPRRGSNTEAFF
CDR3 DNA: TGTGCCAGTAGTACCCCACGGAGGGGTTCGAACACTGAAGCTTTCTTT

D gene: NA
J gene: TRBJ2-5
clone size: NA
V gene: TRBV18
CDR3 protein: CASSRDRTRTETQYF
CDR3 DNA: TGTGCCAGCTCAAGAGACAGGACCCGAACGGAGACCCAGTACTTC

D gene: TRBD1
J gene: TRBJ1-2
clone size: NA
V gene: TRBV19
CDR3 protein: CASSTGQTYYGYTF
CDR3 DNA: TGTGCCAGTAGTACGGGACAGACATACTATGGCTACACCTTC

D gene: NA
J gene: TRBJ2-7
clone size: NA
V gene: TRBV30
CDR3 protein: CAWSVSLENYEQYF
CDR3 DNA: TGTGCCTGGAGTGTGAGCTTAGAAAACTACGAGCAGTACTTC

D gene: NA
J gene: TRBJ2-7
clone size: NA
V gene: TRBV10-3
CDR3 protein: CAISERQATSYEQYF
CDR3 DNA: TGTGCCATCAGTGAAAGACAGGCTACATCCTACGAGCAGTACTTC

D gene: NA
J gene: TRBJ2-7
clone size: NA
V gene: TRBV19
CDR3 protein: CASSPTEIYYEQYF
CDR3 DNA: TGTGCCAGTAGTCCTACAGAGATTTACTACGAGCAGTACTTC

D gene: TRBD1
J gene: TRBJ2-1
clone size: few
V gene: TRBV9
CDR3 protein: CASSVRSTGGENEQFF
CDR3 DNA: TGTGCCAGCAGCGTTAGGAGTACAGGGGGCGAGAATGAGCAGTTCTTC

D gene: TRBD1
J gene: TRBJ2-1
clone size: NA
V gene: TRBV4-1
CDR3 protein: CASSQDGGTGPRFF
CDR3 DNA: TGCGCCAGCAGCCAAGATGGGGGGACAGGGCCACGGTTCTTC

D gene: TRBD1
J gene: TRBJ2-5
clone size: NA
V gene: TRBV2
CDR3 protein: CASRADRFQETQYF
CDR3 DNA: TGTGCCAGCAGGGCGGACAGGTTCCAAGAGACCCAGTACTTC